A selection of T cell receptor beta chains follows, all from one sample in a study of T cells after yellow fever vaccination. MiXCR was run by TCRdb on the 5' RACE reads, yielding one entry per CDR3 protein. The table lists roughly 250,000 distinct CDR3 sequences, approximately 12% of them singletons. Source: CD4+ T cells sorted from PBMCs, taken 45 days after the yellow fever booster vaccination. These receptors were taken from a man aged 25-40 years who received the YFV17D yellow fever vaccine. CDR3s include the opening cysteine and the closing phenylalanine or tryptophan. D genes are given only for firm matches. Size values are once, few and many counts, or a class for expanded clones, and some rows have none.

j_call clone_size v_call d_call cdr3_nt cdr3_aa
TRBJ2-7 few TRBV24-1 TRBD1 TGTGCCACCAGTGGCCCGACCGGGACAGGGACGTCCTACGAGCAGTACTTC CATSGPTGTGTSYEQYF
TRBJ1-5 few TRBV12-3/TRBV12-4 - TGTGCCAGCAGAAGGGGGGGTGGGAGCAATCAGCCCCAGCATTTT CASRRGGGSNQPQHF
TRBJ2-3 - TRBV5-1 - TGCGCCAGCAGCTTGGGAGACTTATTTAGCACAGATACGCAGTATTTT CASSLGDLFSTDTQYF
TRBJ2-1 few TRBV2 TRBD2 TGTGCCAGCAGTGCTGGCGGGAGGGCCCTAAATGAGCAGTTCTTC CASSAGGRALNEQFF
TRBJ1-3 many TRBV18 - TGTGCCAGCCGACGCGACTCTGGAAACACCATATATTTT CASRRDSGNTIYF
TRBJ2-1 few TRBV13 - TGTGCCAGCAGCATACTTCTAGCGTCCCTCGGCAATGAGCAGTTCTTC CASSILLASLGNEQFF
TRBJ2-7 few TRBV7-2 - TGTGCCAGCAGACGGACTCCTACCTACGAGCAGTACTTC CASRRTPTYEQYF
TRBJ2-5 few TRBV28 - TGTGCCAGCAGTTTGCGTCAGGGGGGTGGAGAGACCCAGTACTTC CASSLRQGGGETQYF
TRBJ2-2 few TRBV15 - TGTGCCACCAGCAGTACTCCATGGCAGAACAACACCGGGGAGCTGTTTTTT CATSSTPWQNNTGELFF
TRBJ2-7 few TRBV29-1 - TGCAGCGTCTCCCGAGGCCACTCCTACGAGCAGTACTTC CSVSRGHSYEQYF
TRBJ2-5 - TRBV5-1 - TGCGCCAGCAGCTTACAGCTCGGGAGCGGAGAGACCCAGTACTTC CASSLQLGSGETQYF
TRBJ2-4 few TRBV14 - TGTGCCAGCAGCCAAGGTGGAGGGAAAGCCAAAAACATTCAGTACTTC CASSQGGGKAKNIQYF
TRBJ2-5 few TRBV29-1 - TGCAGCGTTGACAGGAGGGATAAAGAGACCCAGTACTTC CSVDRRDKETQYF
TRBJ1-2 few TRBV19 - TGTGCCACTAGCCCGCGGGACTATGGCTACACCTTC CATSPRDYGYTF
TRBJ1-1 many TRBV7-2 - TGTGCCAGCAGCTCCACAGGGATGAACACTGAAGCTTTCTTT CASSSTGMNTEAFF
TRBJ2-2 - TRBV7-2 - TGTGCCAGCAGCTTAGCATCTTCGCACGGGGAGCTGTTTTTT CASSLASSHGELFF
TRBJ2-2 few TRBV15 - TGTGCCACCAGCAGAGAACGTTTCACCGGGGAGCTGTTTTTT CATSRERFTGELFF
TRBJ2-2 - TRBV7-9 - TGTGCCAGCAGCTCCAGGTCGGGGCCCGGGGAGCTGTTTTTT CASSSRSGPGELFF
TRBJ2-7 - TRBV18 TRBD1 TGTGCCAGCTCACCACTCCTTGGACAGGGAAATACCTACGAGCAGTACTTC CASSPLLGQGNTYEQYF
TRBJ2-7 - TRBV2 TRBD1 TGTGCCAGCAGCAGGGACAGGGGCTCCTACGAGCAGTACTTC CASSRDRGSYEQYF
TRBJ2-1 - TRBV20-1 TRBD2 TGCAGTGCGCGGACTAGCGGGAGGTACGGCTCCTACAATGAGCAGTTCTTC CSARTSGRYGSYNEQFF
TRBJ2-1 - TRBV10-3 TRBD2 TGTGCCATCAGTGTGGGACTAGCGGGACCCTACAATGAGCAGTTCTTC CAISVGLAGPYNEQFF
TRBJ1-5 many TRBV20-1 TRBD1 TGCAGTGCTAGCAGTGAGGGGGCTTACAATCAGCCCCAGCATTTT CSASSEGAYNQPQHF
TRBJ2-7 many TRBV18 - TGTGCCAGCTCACCGGGACTTGGAGAGCAGTACTTC CASSPGLGEQYF
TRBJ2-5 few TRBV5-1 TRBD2 TGCGCCAGCAGCCCGGGTCCAGCGGGGGAGACCCAGTACTTC CASSPGPAGETQYF
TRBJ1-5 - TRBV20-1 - TGCAGTGCCATAGTCCAGGGGAAAATGAGCAATCAGCCCCAGCATTTT CSAIVQGKMSNQPQHF
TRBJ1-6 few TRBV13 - TGTGCCAGCAGCTCCTATCAGGGCTCGGGCTTAAGCTCCTATAATTCACCCCTCCACTTT CASSSYQGSGLSSYNSPLHF
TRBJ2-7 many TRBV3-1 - TGTGCCAGCGGGGACGGGACCAGGCAATCTTACTTC CASGDGTRQSYF
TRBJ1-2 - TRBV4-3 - TGCGCCAGCAGCCAAGATGGGACAAGATCTCTCTATGGCTACACCTTC CASSQDGTRSLYGYTF
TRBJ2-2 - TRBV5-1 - TGCGCCAGCAGCCGGGGAGCCGGGGAGCTGTTTTTT CASSRGAGELFF
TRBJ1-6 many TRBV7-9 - TGTGCCAGCAGGCCGGACAGCACTAATTCACCCCTCCACTTT CASRPDSTNSPLHF
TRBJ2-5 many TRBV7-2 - TGTGCCAGCAGCTTGGACCCCGCCCCGGGGACCCAGTACTTC CASSLDPAPGTQYF
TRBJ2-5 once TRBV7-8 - TGTGCCAGCAGCTTATGGAGAGGTCGAGAGACCCAGTACTTC CASSLWRGRETQYF
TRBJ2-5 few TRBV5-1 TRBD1 TGCGCCAGCAGCTTAAGCACAGGGGATAGAGAGACCCAGTACTTC CASSLSTGDRETQYF
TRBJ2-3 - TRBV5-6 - TGTGCCAGCAGCTTGGGAGCGGATACAGATACGCAGTATTTT CASSLGADTDTQYF
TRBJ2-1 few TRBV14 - TGTGCCAGCAGCCAGGAGGAGAATGAGCAGTTCTTC CASSQEENEQFF
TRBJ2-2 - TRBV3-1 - TGTGCCAGCAGCCAGCGAGGCGGGACAGGGGAGCTGTTTTTT CASSQRGGTGELFF
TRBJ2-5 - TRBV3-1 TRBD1 TGTGCCAGCAGCCATTTAGGGACAGAAGAGACCCAGTACTTC CASSHLGTEETQYF
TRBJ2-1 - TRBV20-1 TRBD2 TGCAGTGCTAGGGGCGGGGGGGACTTC CSARGGGDF
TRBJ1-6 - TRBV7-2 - TGTGCCAGTCTTAGGGCGAGTGGTTCACCCCTCCACTTT CASLRASGSPLHF
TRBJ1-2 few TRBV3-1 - TGTGCCAGCAGCACCGAGGGCCGTGGCTACACCTTC CASSTEGRGYTF
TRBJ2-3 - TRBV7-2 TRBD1 TGTGCCAGCAGTTACCAGGGGGTCACAGATACGCAGTATTTT CASSYQGVTDTQYF
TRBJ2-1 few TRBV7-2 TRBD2 TGTGCCAGCATCCGAGCGGGAGTAGTAAATGAGCAGTTCTTC CASIRAGVVNEQFF
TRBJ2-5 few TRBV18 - TGTGCCAGCTCACCGGTAGGGGAGACCCAGTACTTC CASSPVGETQYF
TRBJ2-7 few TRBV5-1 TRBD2 TGCGCCAGCAGCGGGACTAGCGGGAGGAATTACTACGAGCAGTACTTC CASSGTSGRNYYEQYF
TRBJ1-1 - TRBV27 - TGTGCCAGCAGTTTTTCCAGGGTGAACACTGAAGCTTTCTTT CASSFSRVNTEAFF
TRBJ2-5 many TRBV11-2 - TGTGCCAGCAGCGGACGGAGGGTGGGGCAAGAGACCCAGTACTTC CASSGRRVGQETQYF
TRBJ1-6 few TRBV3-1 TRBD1 TGTGCCAGCAGAGACCGGGACAGGGATAATTCACCCCTCCACTTT CASRDRDRDNSPLHF
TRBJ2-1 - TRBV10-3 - TGTGCCATCGGAGACAATGAGCAGTTCTTC CAIGDNEQFF
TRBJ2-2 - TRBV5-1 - TGCGCCAGCAGCATACGGGACCCAAACACCGGGGAGCTGTTTTTT CASSIRDPNTGELFF
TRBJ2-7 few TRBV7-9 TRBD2 TGTGCCAGCAGCCCCCCTAGCGGGAGAAGCTTGGGGGAGCAGTACTTC CASSPPSGRSLGEQYF
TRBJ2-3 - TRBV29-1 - TGCAGCGGGGGTAGGGGTCGAGCAGATACGCAGTATTTT CSGGRGRADTQYF
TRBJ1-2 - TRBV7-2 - TGTGCCAGCAGCCCAGGACAGAGCTCATTCTATGGCTACACCTTC CASSPGQSSFYGYTF
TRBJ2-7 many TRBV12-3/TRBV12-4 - TGTGCCAGCAGTTTATTAAGTGGTGGGCGGCTCGAGCAGTACTTC CASSLLSGGRLEQYF
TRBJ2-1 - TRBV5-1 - TGCGCCAGCAGCCCGTTTTGGGGGAATCACAATAAGCAGTTCTTC CASSPFWGNHNKQFF
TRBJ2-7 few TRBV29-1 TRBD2 TGCAGCGTTGAACCAGCGGGAGGCTACGAGCAGTACTTC CSVEPAGGYEQYF
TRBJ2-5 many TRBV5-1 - TGCGCCAGCAGCTTGGTAGGGTCGGGGACCCAGTACTTC CASSLVGSGTQYF
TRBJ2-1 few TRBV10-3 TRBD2 TGTGCCATCAGGGGCTCTAGCGGAGTTTACAATGAGCAGTTCTTC CAIRGSSGVYNEQFF
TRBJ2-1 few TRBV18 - TGTGCCAGCTCAAAACAGGGCAATGAGCAGTTCTTC CASSKQGNEQFF
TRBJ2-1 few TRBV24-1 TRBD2 TGTGCCACCAGTGACAGCGGGAGCGCGCAATATGAGCAGTTCTTC CATSDSGSAQYEQFF